The sequence of this T cell receptor beta chain was determined in a study of shared clonotypes between healthy human individuals. Sequencing used immunoSEQ multiplex PCR; TCRdb keeps in-frame clones, though not all of them. The table records about 2.1 million clones, 80% to 95% of them present only once. J lost 2 bases, V lost 7 bases, and 2 bases had no gene match. The CDR3 sequence is 13 residues long. Germline CDR1 is MNHNS and CDR2 is SASEGT. In the case of this clone: Its antigen is unidentified.

Overall study findings and caveats: Specimens sampled were limited to blood, with tissue repertoires likely differing. Several donors showed sharing of about 4.8% of naive CD4 clonotypes.

Naivety among CD8 cells was defined by CD45RO negativity and positive CCR7 selection, thereby excluding terminally differentiated effector memory CD45RA+ cells. Each donor was a Caucasian adult residing in Nashville, Tennessee. The V gene is TRBV6-1, the J gene TRBJ2-7, with 10 bases identical to TRBD2. Sequencing input: naive CD8+ T cells from PBMCs. The TCR comes from a man aged 18-30 years in good health. Some clones in this sample may be carry-over from other donors' samples. CDR3 DNA sequence: TGTGCCAGCACCGGGACTAGCGCCTACGAGCAGTACTTC. Translation gives CASTGTSAYEQYF.